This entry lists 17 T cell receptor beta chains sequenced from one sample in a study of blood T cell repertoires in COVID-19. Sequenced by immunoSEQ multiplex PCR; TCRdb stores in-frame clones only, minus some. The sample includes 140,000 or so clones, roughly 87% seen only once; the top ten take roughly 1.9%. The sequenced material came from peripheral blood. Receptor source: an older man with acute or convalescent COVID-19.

The CDR3 DNA reads as TGCGCCAGCAGCTTGGCAGGGCTAGGCGAGCAGTACTTC. Translating it yields CASSLAGLGEQYF. This sequence joins TRBV5-1 and TRBJ2-7; D is possibly TRBD1 (5 bases). Germline values: CDR1 SGHRS, CDR2 YFSETQ. V shed 0 bases and J shed 6 bases, with 10 bases lying between them. This CDR3 region has 13 residues.

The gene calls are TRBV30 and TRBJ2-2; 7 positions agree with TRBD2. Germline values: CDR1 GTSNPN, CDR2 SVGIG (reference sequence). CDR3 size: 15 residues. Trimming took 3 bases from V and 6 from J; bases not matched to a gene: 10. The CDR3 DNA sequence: TGTGCCTGGAGGCCTCTAGCGGTACAGGCCGGGGAGCTGTTTTTT. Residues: CAWRPLAVQAGELFF.

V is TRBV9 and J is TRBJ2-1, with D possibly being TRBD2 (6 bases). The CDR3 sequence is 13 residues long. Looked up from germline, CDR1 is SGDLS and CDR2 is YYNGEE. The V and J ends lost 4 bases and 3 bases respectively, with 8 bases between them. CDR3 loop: CASSSSDYNEQFF. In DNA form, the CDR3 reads TGTGCCAGCAGCTCTAGCGACTACAATGAGCAGTTCTTC.

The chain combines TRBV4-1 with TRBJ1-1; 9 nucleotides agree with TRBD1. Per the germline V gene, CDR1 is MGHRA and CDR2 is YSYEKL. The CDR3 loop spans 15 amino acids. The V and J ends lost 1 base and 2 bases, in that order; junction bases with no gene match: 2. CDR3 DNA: TGCGCCAGCAGCCAAGGACAGGGGGTAAACACTGAAGCTTTCTTT. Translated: CASSQGQGVNTEAFF.

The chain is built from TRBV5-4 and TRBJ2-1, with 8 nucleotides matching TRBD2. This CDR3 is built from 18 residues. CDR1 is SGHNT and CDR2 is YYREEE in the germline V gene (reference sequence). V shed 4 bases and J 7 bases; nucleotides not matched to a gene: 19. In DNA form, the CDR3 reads TGTGCCAGCAGCAAGGTTTTTGGACTAGCCGGTGTGACGAATGAGCAGTTCTTC. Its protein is CASSKVFGLAGVTNEQFF. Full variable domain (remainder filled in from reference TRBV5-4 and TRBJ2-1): ETGVTQSPTHLIKTRGQQVTLRCSSQSGHNTVSWYQQALGQGPQFIFQYYREEENGRGNFPPRFSGLQFPNYSSELNVNALELDDSALYLCASSKVFGLAGVTNEQFFGPGTRLTVL.

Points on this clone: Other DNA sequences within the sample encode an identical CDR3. CDR3 sequence: CASSLTGEAYEQYF. The CDR3 DNA is TGCGCCAGCAGCTTGACAGGGGAAGCCTACGAGCAGTACTTC. The chain joins TRBV5-1 to TRBJ2-7; 7 positions match TRBD1. CDR1 and CDR2 (germline): SGHRS, YFSETQ. V was clipped by 1 base and J by 2 bases; unmatched bases: 3. The CDR3 sequence is 14 residues long. Full variable domain (missing parts from reference TRBV5-1 and TRBJ2-7): KAGVTQTPRYLIKTRGQQVTLSCSPISGHRSVSWYQQTPGQGLQFLFEYFSETQRNKGNFPGRFSGRQFSNSRSEMNVSTLELGDSALYLCASSLTGEAYEQYFGPGTRLTVT.

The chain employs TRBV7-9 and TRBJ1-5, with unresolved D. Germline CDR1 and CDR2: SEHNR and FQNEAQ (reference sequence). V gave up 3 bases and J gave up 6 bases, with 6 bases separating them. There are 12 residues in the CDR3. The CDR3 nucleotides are TGTGCCAGCAGCTTTACTGGTCAGCCCCAGCATTTT. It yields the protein CASSFTGQPQHF.

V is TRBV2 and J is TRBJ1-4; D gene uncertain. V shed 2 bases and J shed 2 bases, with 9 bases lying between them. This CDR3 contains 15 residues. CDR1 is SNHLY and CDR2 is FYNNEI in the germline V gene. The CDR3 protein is CASSEFGVTNEKLFF. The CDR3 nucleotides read TGTGCCAGCAGTGAATTCGGGGTTACTAATGAAAAACTGTTTTTT. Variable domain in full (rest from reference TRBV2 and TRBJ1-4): EPEVTQTPSHQVTQMGQEVILRCVPISNHLYFYWYRQILGQKVEFLVSFYNNEISEKSEIFDDQFSVERPDGSNFTLKIRSTKLEDSAMYFCASSEFGVTNEKLFFGSGTQLSVL.

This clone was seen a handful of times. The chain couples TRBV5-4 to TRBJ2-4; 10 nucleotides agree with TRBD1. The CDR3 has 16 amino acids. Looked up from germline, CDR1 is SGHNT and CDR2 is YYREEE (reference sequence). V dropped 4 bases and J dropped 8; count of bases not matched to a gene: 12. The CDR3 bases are TGTGCCAGCAGCCTCCTTGTGGGGACAGGGGTGGACATTCAGTACTTC. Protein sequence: CASSLLVGTGVDIQYF.

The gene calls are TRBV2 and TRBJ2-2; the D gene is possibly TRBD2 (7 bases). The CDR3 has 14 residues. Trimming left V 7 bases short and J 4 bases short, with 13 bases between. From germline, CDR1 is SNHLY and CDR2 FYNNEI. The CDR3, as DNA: TGTGCCAGCATTGGGGGGGCTGGCACCGGGGAGCTGTTTTTT. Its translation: CASIGGAGTGELFF.

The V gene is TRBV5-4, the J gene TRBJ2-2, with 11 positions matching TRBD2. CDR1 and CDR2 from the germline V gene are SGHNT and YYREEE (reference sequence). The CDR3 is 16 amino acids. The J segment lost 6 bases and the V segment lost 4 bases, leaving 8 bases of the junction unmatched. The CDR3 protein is CASSPRTSGRPGELFF. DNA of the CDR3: TGTGCCAGCAGCCCCCGGACTAGCGGGCGCCCCGGGGAGCTGTTTTTT.

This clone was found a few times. The DNA for the CDR3 is TGTGCCAGCAGCACCAGGACTAGCGGGGCATGGGAGACCCAGTACTTC. Translation: CASSTRTSGAWETQYF. The genes are TRBV5-4 and TRBJ2-5, with 12 bases matching TRBD2. Germline loops: CDR1 SGHNT, CDR2 YYREEE (reference sequence). The CDR3 covers 16 residues. V lost 4 bases and J lost 5; bases outside the gene matches: 9.

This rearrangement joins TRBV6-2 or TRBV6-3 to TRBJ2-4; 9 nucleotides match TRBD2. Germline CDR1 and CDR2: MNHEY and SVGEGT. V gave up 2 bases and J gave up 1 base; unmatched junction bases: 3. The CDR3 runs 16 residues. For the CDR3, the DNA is TGTGCCAGCAGTTACCCCCTAGCGGGGGCCAAAAACATTCAGTACTTC. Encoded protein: CASSYPLAGAKNIQYF.

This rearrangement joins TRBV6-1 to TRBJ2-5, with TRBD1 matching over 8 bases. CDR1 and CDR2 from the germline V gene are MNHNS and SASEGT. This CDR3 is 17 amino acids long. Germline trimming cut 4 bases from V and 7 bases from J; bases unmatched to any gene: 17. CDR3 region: CASSVTGTGDFPGTQYF. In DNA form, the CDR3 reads TGTGCCAGCAGTGTTACCGGGACAGGAGATTTTCCTGGGACCCAGTACTTC.

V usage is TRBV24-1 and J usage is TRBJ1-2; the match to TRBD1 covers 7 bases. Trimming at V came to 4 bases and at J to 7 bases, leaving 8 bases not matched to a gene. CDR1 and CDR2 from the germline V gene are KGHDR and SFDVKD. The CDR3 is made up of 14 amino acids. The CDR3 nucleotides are TGTGCCACCAGTGACCTTGACAGGGTCGGTGGCTACACCTTC. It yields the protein CATSDLDRVGGYTF.

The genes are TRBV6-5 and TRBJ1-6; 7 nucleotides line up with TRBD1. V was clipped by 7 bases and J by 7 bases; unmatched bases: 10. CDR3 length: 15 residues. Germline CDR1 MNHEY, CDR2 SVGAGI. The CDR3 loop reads CASTRDQQGNSPLHF. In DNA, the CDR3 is TGTGCCAGCACTCGAGATCAACAGGGGAATTCACCCCTCCACTTT.

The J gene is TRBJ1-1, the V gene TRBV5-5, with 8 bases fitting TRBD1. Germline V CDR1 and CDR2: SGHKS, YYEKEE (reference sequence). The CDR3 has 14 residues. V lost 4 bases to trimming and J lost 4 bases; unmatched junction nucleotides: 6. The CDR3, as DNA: TGTGCCAGCAGCGCGGAACAGGGGGTCACTGAAGCTTTCTTT. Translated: CASSAEQGVTEAFF.